This TCR beta chain derives from a study of blood T cell repertoires in COVID-19. Study information: There were acute and convalescent COVID-19 samples, and they came from the United States, Italy and Spain.

The CDR3 sequence is 15 residues long. Germline trimming cut 3 bases from V and 1 base from J; bases unmatched to any gene: 4. Germline CDR1 and CDR2: MGHRA and YSYEKL. In the original processing: From reference gene primer amplification, estimates of nucleated cell counts were derived. Here immunoSEQ multiplex PCR was the method, and the copy in TCRdb shows in-frame clones only, minus some. The V and J calls and clone size were taken over from that table, and D and trimming were inferred from the DNA. The table shows around 250,000 clones, with 75% to 90% occurring only once. Followed longitudinally, the Seattle patients had been enrolled during active infection.

The sequenced sample consisted of peripheral blood. This receptor was taken from a woman in her seventies with COVID-19, enrolled during active disease. The chain links TRBV4-1 to TRBJ1-1, with TRBD1 matching 8 bases. CDR3 sequence: CASSHPGQGNTEAFF. DNA for the CDR3: TGCGCCAGCAGCCATCCCGGACAGGGGAACACTGAAGCTTTCTTT.